This T cell receptor (beta chain) was sequenced during a study of T cell responses to AZD1222 COVID-19 vaccine. Study-wide points: Reportedly, nearly half of unique spike TCRs recognized epitopes outside B.1.351/B.1.1.7 mutations. Vaccine-related CD4 TCRs covered spike, predominating at 160-218 and 743-854.

As regards this clone: Its antigen is still unknown.

The germline CDR1 and CDR2 sequences are SGHKS and YYEKEE (reference sequence). There are 16 residues in the CDR3. V was pared by 0 bases and J by 7 bases, with 14 bases between. Measured with immunoSEQ multiplex PCR; TCRdb has only the in-frame clones, and not every one. The repertoire holds some 28,000 clones, with roughly 78% as singletons. V gene TRBV5-5 combines with J gene TRBJ1-6, with D possibly TRBD1 on 6 matching bases. Sequenced here: peripheral blood, sampled on day 0 of AZD1222 vaccination. This clonotype originated in an adult in good health. The CDR3, as DNA: TGTGCCAGCAGCTTGGGCCCCAGACAGGAAAATTCACCCCTCCACTTT. This translates into CASSLGPRQENSPLHF.